This TCR beta chain was identified during a study of CD8 T cells in Susac syndrome. Random hexamers were used to reverse transcribe an amount of roughly 0.45 to 1 ug RNA. TCRdb recomputed calls from the immunoSEQ multiplex PCR reads with MiXCR, one row per CDR3 protein. The sample carries about 100,000 distinct CDR3 sequences, 95% recorded once. The V segment lost 2 bases and the J segment 3 bases; nucleotides outside the gene matches: 4. The CDR3 contains 14 residues. Germline V gene data show CDR1 as MGHDK and CDR2 as SYGVNS. General observations from the study: Total CD8+ repertoires held approximately 15 Susac-specific public clones, while CD8+ TEMRA repertoires held about five.

Turning to this clonotype: The antigen is not known.

The sequence came from a human donor with Susac syndrome. Sequenced input: CD8+ T cells from PBMCs. This sequence joins TRBV25-1 and TRBJ2-7; 7 positions match TRBD1. The CDR3 nucleotides are TGTGCCAGCAGTGAAGGGGACAGATTCTACGAGCAGTACTTC. Its translation: CASSEGDRFYEQYF.